Shown below are 6 T cell receptor beta chains from a single sample sequenced in a study of molecular identifiers for immune sequencing clone quantification. One entry per CDR3 protein results from TCRdb running MiXCR on the PCR reads. This table has about 640,000 distinct CDR3 sequences, 15% to 20% appearing once. The sequenced sample was naive CD8+ T cells from blood, with Jurkat cell RNA spiked in. Described subset: FACS-sorted CD8+CD4-CCR7+CD45RA+ naive T cells. Every receptor here comes from a human donor in good health. Some libraries in this study had Jurkat cell RNA spiked in.

The chain links TRBV7-9 to TRBJ2-5, with a tentative D call TRBD2 (6 bases). Germline V gives CDR1 SEHNR, CDR2 FQNEAQ (reference sequence). This CDR3 is 14 amino acids long. Trimming took 7 bases from V and 1 from J, leaving 13 bases between them. DNA of the CDR3: TGTGCCAGCATCGAAAACGGGGGCCAAGAGACCCAGTACTTC. Its protein is CASIENGGQETQYF.

With regard to this clonotype: One base away lies a much larger clone, so this may be a sequencing read error. J is TRBJ2-2 and V is TRBV30, with a possible D match to TRBD2 (5 bases). The CDR3 has 14 residues. Germline-derived CDR1 and CDR2 are GTSNPN and SVGIG (reference sequence). CDR3 DNA sequence: TGTGCCTTCCCGACTCACCGTTTCAACGGGGAGCTGTTATTT. Encoded protein: CAFPTHRFNGELLF.

In its sample, this clonotype was seen many times. The CDR3 DNA is TGTGCCTGGAGAGAAACCGGGATATCGGGCGTTCAGTTCTTC. Translated, it gives CAWRETGISGVQFF. V is TRBV30 and J is TRBJ2-1, with a possible D match to TRBD2 (5 bases). From germline, CDR1 is GTSNPN and CDR2 SVGIG (reference sequence). This CDR3 spans 14 amino acids. The V and J ends lost 3 bases and 13 bases respectively, with 22 bases between them.

Remarks on this clonotype: With a much larger clone just one base away, this may be a read error. The genes are TRBV12-3 or TRBV12-4 and TRBJ1-4, with D unresolved. The CDR3 loop spans 18 amino acids. V was shortened by 10 bases and J by 2 bases, with 26 bases between the two germline ends. CDR3 region: CATQRAPGSGRTNEKLFF. In nucleotides, the CDR3 is TGTGCCACCCAACGTGCACCGGGCAGCGGGCGGACTAATGAAAAACTGTTTTTT.

A few counts support this clonotype. The V call is TRBV5-5, the J call TRBJ2-2; D gene ambiguous. Germline values: CDR1 SGHKS, CDR2 YYEKEE (reference sequence). V lost 0 bases to trimming and J lost 7 bases, with 7 bases between them. The CDR3 spans 13 residues. The CDR3 region is CASSLVGNGELFF. CDR3 bases: TGTGCCAGCAGCTTGGTAGGCAACGGGGAGCTGTTTTTT.

This clonotype was counted ten times or more. One end of the junction varies from germline; a read error may be responsible. The chain recombines TRBV4-1 with TRBJ2-7, with 8 bases fitting TRBD1. Looked up from germline, CDR1 is MGHRA and CDR2 is YSYEKL. The CDR3 loop spans 14 amino acids. The CDR3 bases are TGTGCCAGCAGTGAAGGACAGGGAGGCTACGAGCAGTACTTC. Translation gives CASSEGQGGYEQYF.